Each of the 28 T cell receptor beta chains below was sequenced from the same sample in a study of blood T cell repertoires in COVID-19. This table comes from immunoSEQ multiplex PCR, and its TCRdb copy is limited to in-frame clones, with some not included. The table includes 95,000 to 110,000 clones, roughly 84% detected once. The sample consisted of peripheral blood. The receptor set was obtained from a man aged 60 to 69 with acute or convalescent COVID-19.

This clone appeared once. This chain joins TRBV6-5 and TRBJ1-1; a weak D match, TRBD1 (5 bases). V lost 3 bases and J lost 5, with 7 bases in between. Germline CDR1 reads MNHEY; CDR2 reads SVGAGI. The CDR3 has 12 residues. CDR3 DNA: TGTGCCAGCAGTTATGGGGGGACTGAAGCTTTCTTT. This encodes CASSYGGTEAFF.

This clone was observed once. The chain combines TRBV24-1 with TRBJ2-1; tentative D call: TRBD2 (6 bases). Germline V gene lookup returns CDR1 KGHDR and CDR2 SFDVKD. There are 14 residues in the CDR3. Trimming stripped 1 base from V and 10 bases from J, with 13 bases between. The CDR3 DNA is TGTGCCACCAGTGATTTAAGGCGGGGCTCAGAGCAGTTCTTC. This encodes CATSDLRRGSEQFF.

The CDR3 nucleotides are TGTGCCAGCAGAACTCTCCACTCGAGCTCCTACGAGCAGTACGTC. It encodes CASRTLHSSSYEQYV. V is TRBV6-5 and J is TRBJ2-7; D unclear. Germline loops: CDR1 MNHEY, CDR2 SVGAGI. The length of the CDR3 is 15 residues. With 6 bases removed from V and 0 bases from J, the gap between germline ends came to 15 bases.

The chain uses TRBV18 and TRBJ2-4; D uncertain. The CDR3 is made up of 14 amino acids. Germline lookup yields CDR1 KGHSH and CDR2 LQKENI. Between the trimmed V and J ends, which lost 7 bases and 6 bases, there was a span of 16 bases. CDR3 region: CASFFHQAGNIQYF. In DNA form, the CDR3 reads TGTGCCAGCTTTTTTCACCAGGCTGGAAACATTCAGTACTTC.

This clone was observed once. The rearrangement uses TRBV15 and TRBJ2-3; no reliable D call. V lost 1 base to trimming and J lost 2 bases, with 13 bases between them. The germline gives CDR1 LNHNV, CDR2 YYDKDF (reference sequence). CDR3 size: 16 residues. Here the CDR3 DNA reads TGTGCCACCAGCAGAGCGAGAAACAGCCCCACAGATACGCAGTATTTT. Its protein is CATSRARNSPTDTQYF.

The chain uses TRBV5-6 and TRBJ2-1; no definite D call. The V end was cut by 2 bases, the J end by 0 bases, with 9 bases between. The CDR3 loop spans 15 amino acids. Germline CDR1 is SGHDT and CDR2 is YYEEEE. The CDR3 DNA sequence: TGTGCCAGCAGCTTCGTACTAAGCTCCTACAATGAGCAGTTCTTC. Its translation: CASSFVLSSYNEQFF.

This chain joins TRBV27 and TRBJ2-1; possible D gene TRBD2, 6 bases. The CDR3 contains 18 residues. Germline CDR1 is MNHEY and CDR2 is SMNVEV (reference sequence). Trimming took 8 bases from V and 0 from J, leaving 23 bases between them. The CDR3 protein is CASALAGQGLGSYNEQFF. CDR3 DNA: TGTGCCAGCGCCCTTGCGGGGCAGGGCCTTGGCTCCTACAATGAGCAGTTCTTC.

The chain joins TRBV28 to TRBJ2-3, with TRBD1 matching 8 bases. The CDR3 has 15 amino acids. The J segment lost 2 bases and the V segment lost 5 bases, leaving 6 bases of the junction unmatched. The germline V gene encodes CDR1 MDHEN and CDR2 SYDVKM. The CDR3 nucleotides read TGTGCCAGCAGTGTAATCAGGGGGCACACAGATACGCAGTATTTT. Residues: CASSVIRGHTDTQYF.

V gene TRBV18 combines with J gene TRBJ2-3; D gene unclear. Trimming took 0 bases from V and 3 from J, leaving 7 bases between them. The CDR3 sequence is 14 residues long. Germline V gene data show CDR1 as KGHSH and CDR2 as LQKENI. The CDR3 region has the DNA TGTGCCAGCTCACCACCGACCGGGACAGATACGCAGTATTTT. Translation: CASSPPTGTDTQYF.

V is TRBV2 and J is TRBJ1-5, with TRBD1 matching over 8 bases. Germline CDR1 reads SNHLY; CDR2 reads FYNNEI. Germline trimming cut 5 bases from V and 5 bases from J; bases unmatched to any gene: 5. CDR3 length: 14 residues. CDR3 bases: TGTGCCAGCAGTCGGACAGGGTTCGATCAGCCCCAGCATTTT. Protein: CASSRTGFDQPQHF.

The chain combines TRBV6-5 with TRBJ1-1; no clear D. Per germline, CDR1 MNHEY and CDR2 SVGAGI. V was shortened by 6 bases and J by 4 bases, with 15 bases between the two germline ends. The CDR3 contains 14 residues. CDR3 sequence (DNA): TGTGCCAGCAGATTCAGTGGGTCGGGCACTGAAGCTTTCTTT. Its protein is CASRFSGSGTEAFF.

The chain is built from TRBV25-1 and TRBJ2-3; possibly TRBD1 for D (6 bases). This CDR3 contains 14 residues. V was cut by 3 bases and J by 5 bases, with 12 bases left in between. The V gene's germline CDR1 is MGHDK and CDR2 SYGVNS. CDR3 sequence reads: CASSEQGLGDTQYF. The CDR3 nucleotides are TGTGCCAGCAGTGAGCAGGGGTTAGGAGATACGCAGTATTTT.

The chain is built from TRBV6-5 and TRBJ2-7; 7 positions match TRBD2. V trimming: 6 bases; J trimming: 4 bases; junction bases outside the gene matches: 9. Germline-derived CDR1 and CDR2 are MNHEY and SVGAGI. The CDR3 loop spans 14 amino acids. The CDR3 here is CASRGRGYGYEQYF. As DNA, the CDR3 is TGTGCCAGCAGGGGGCGGGGGTACGGATACGAGCAGTACTTC.

This chain joins TRBV18 and TRBJ2-5, with 9 bases that match TRBD2. Germline CDR1 reads KGHSH; CDR2 reads LQKENI. The CDR3 is 15 residues long. Germline trimming cut 5 bases from V and 3 bases from J; bases unmatched to any gene: 7. CDR3 amino acids: CASSAARLAEETQYF. The CDR3 DNA follows: TGTGCCAGCTCAGCCGCTAGACTAGCGGAAGAGACCCAGTACTTC.

The rearrangement uses TRBV24-1 and TRBJ2-5, with a possible D match to TRBD1 (6 bases). This CDR3 is 16 amino acids long. V was shortened by 6 bases and J by 2 bases, with 18 bases between the two germline ends. In germline, CDR1 is KGHDR, CDR2 SFDVKD. The CDR3 sequence: CATSHRRDTQQETQYF. Here the CDR3 DNA reads TGTGCCACCAGTCATCGTAGGGACACCCAGCAAGAGACCCAGTACTTC.

The CDR3 DNA reads as TGTGCCAGCAGCGTAGTTCTAAGCATGAACACTGAAGCTTTCTTT. Translated, it gives CASSVVLSMNTEAFF. The gene calls are TRBV9 and TRBJ1-1; D not resolved. CDR3 size: 15 residues. Germline CDR1 and CDR2: SGDLS and YYNGEE. V dropped 0 bases and J dropped 0 bases, with 9 bases sitting between them.

The chain couples TRBV5-6 to TRBJ1-2; D gene unclear. V was clipped by 4 bases and J by 5 bases, with 21 bases between them. The length of the CDR3 is 16 residues. The germline V gene encodes CDR1 SGHDT and CDR2 YYEEEE. The CDR3 DNA reads TGTGCCAGCAGCCCCCTGGGTGGAGCTGGAAGATATGGCTACACCTTC. This encodes CASSPLGGAGRYGYTF.

The chain uses TRBV5-6 and TRBJ1-3; TRBD1 matches 8 bases. Per the germline V gene, CDR1 is SGHDT and CDR2 is YYEEEE. J gave up 0 bases and V 4 bases, and 12 bases lay outside the gene matches. The CDR3 extends over 18 amino acids. CDR3 DNA: TGTGCCAGCAGCCCTCCCGGACAGGGTCCCTTCTCTGGAAACACCATATATTTT. Its protein is CASSPPGQGPFSGNTIYF.

V and J are TRBV19 and TRBJ2-1; D might be TRBD2 (6 bases). Germline lookup yields CDR1 LNHDA and CDR2 SQIVND (reference sequence). The CDR3 spans 17 residues. V was cut by 4 bases and J by 4 bases, with 20 bases left in between. The CDR3 protein is CASSSLEKLRGYNEQFF. The DNA for the CDR3 is TGTGCCAGTAGTAGCCTAGAGAAATTGCGGGGATACAATGAGCAGTTCTTC.

The chain uses TRBV6-6 and TRBJ2-1; 14 bases line up with TRBD2. This CDR3 spans 16 amino acids. Germline trimming cut 6 bases from V and 9 bases from J; bases unmatched to any gene: 10. Germline loops: CDR1 MNHNY, CDR2 SVGAGI (reference sequence). The CDR3 region has the DNA TGTGCCAGCAGCCCCGTGACTAGCGGGAGGGCCAGTGAGCAGTTCTTC. As protein: CASSPVTSGRASEQFF.

The J gene is TRBJ2-5, the V gene TRBV5-1, with 8 bases fitting TRBD2. V lost 2 bases to trimming and J lost 2 bases; unmatched junction nucleotides: 2. The CDR3 is 14 residues long. Germline CDR1 SGHRS, CDR2 YFSETQ. CDR3: CASSFRGRQETQYF. As DNA, the CDR3 is TGCGCCAGCAGCTTCCGCGGGAGGCAAGAGACCCAGTACTTC.

This chain links TRBV5-1 with TRBJ1-2; 12 nucleotides align to TRBD1. Trimming at V came to 1 base and at J to 4 bases, leaving 8 bases not matched to a gene. CDR3 length equals 17 residues. Germline V gene lookup returns CDR1 SGHRS and CDR2 YFSETQ. The CDR3 loop reads CASSLTGQGARGYGYTF. The CDR3, as DNA: TGCGCCAGCAGCTTGACGGGACAGGGGGCGCGAGGCTATGGCTACACCTTC.

J is TRBJ1-5 and V is TRBV6-2 or TRBV6-3; TRBD1 might be the D (5 bases). The CDR3 extends over 15 amino acids. Germline CDR1 reads MNHEY; CDR2 reads SVGEGT. The V and J ends lost 4 bases and 2 bases respectively, with 12 bases between them. CDR3 sequence: CASSFRQTGNQPQHF. The CDR3 coding sequence is TGTGCCAGCAGTTTTAGACAGACGGGCAATCAGCCCCAGCATTTT.

This chain's CDR3 is CASSLEAGAYEQYF. CDR3 bases: TGTGCCAGCAGCTTGGAGGCGGGAGCCTACGAGCAGTACTTC. The chain uses TRBV5-4 and TRBJ2-7; 7 positions match TRBD2. CDR1 and CDR2 from the germline V gene are SGHNT and YYREEE (reference sequence). There are 14 residues in the CDR3. The J segment lost 2 bases and the V segment lost 0 bases, leaving 2 bases of the junction unmatched. The full variable domain, completed using reference TRBV5-4 and TRBJ2-7, is ETGVTQSPTHLIKTRGQQVTLRCSSQSGHNTVSWYQQALGQGPQFIFQYYREEENGRGNFPPRFSGLQFPNYSSELNVNALELDDSALYLCASSLEAGAYEQYFGPGTRLTVT.

This clone was counted between two and nine times. The CDR3 sequence: CASSLAASGSYEQYF. CDR3 nucleotide sequence: TGTGCCAGCAGCTTAGCCGCTAGCGGGAGTTACGAGCAGTACTTC. The rearrangement uses TRBV7-6 and TRBJ2-7, with 10 nucleotides matching TRBD2. This CDR3 spans 15 amino acids. The germline V gene has CDR1 SGHVS and CDR2 FNYEAQ. V was clipped by 0 bases and J by 4 bases; unmatched bases: 3.

The chain is built from TRBV10-3 and TRBJ1-2; D is unclear. CDR3 length: 14 residues. Germline CDR1 reads ENHRY; CDR2 reads SYGVKD. Trimming cost V 0 bases and J 6 bases, with 11 bases left between them. In DNA form, the CDR3 reads TGTGCCATCAGTGAGTCGGGAGGAGTCGATGGCTACACCTTC. Translating it yields CAISESGGVDGYTF.

The chain is built from TRBV14 and TRBJ1-6; no definite D call. V shed 6 bases and J shed 4 bases, with 7 bases lying between them. This CDR3 region has 13 residues. Germline lookup yields CDR1 SGHDN and CDR2 FVKESK. The CDR3 spells CASSGQYNSPLHF. The CDR3 region has the DNA TGTGCCAGCAGTGGCCAGTATAATTCACCCCTCCACTTT.

The rearrangement links TRBV5-5 to TRBJ2-3; D might be TRBD1 (5 bases). The CDR3 consists of 14 residues. V gave up 4 bases and J gave up 3 bases, with 12 bases separating them. The germline V gene has CDR1 SGHKS and CDR2 YYEKEE (reference sequence). The CDR3 sequence: CASSPTQGTDTQYF. The DNA of the CDR3 is TGTGCCAGCAGCCCTACCCAGGGAACAGATACGCAGTATTTT.